The clone carrying this T cell receptor beta chain was picked up a small number of times. V shed 1 base, J shed 5 bases, and the junction held 8 bases outside the gene matches. The CDR3 totals 16 residues. Germline V lookup: CDR1 SGHDN, CDR2 FVKESK. The sample comes from a study of blood T cell repertoires in COVID-19. The wider study: Whether acute or convalescent, the COVID-19 samples came from the United States, Italy and Spain. In each case, the material was cDNA or gDNA derived from T cells, B-cell-depleted T cells, or PBMCs.

In the original workflow: Scientists estimated how many nucleated cells there were by amplifying reference gene primers. Assay: immunoSEQ multiplex PCR; the TCRdb copy retains only in-frame clones and omits some. The V and J calls and clone size come from that table; D and trimming were worked out from the DNA. The sample lists over 90,000 clones; more than 75% were seen once. V gene TRBV14 combines with J gene TRBJ2-7; 10 bases line up with TRBD2. The receptor comes from a human donor in a cohort sampled during active COVID-19. The material sequenced was peripheral blood. CDR3: CASSQVRSGRADEQYF. The CDR3 coding sequence is TGTGCCAGCAGCCAAGTTCGAAGCGGGAGGGCCGACGAGCAGTACTTC.